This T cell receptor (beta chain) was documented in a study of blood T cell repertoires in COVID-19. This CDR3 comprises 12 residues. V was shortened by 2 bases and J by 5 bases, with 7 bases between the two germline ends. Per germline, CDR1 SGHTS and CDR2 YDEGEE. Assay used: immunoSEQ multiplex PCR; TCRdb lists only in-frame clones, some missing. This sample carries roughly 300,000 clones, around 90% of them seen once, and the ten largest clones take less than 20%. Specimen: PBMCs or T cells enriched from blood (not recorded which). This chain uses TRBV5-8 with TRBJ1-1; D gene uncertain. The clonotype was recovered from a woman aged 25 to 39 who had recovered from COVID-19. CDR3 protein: CASSFPRTEAFF. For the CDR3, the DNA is TGTGCCAGCAGCTTCCCGAGGACTGAAGCTTTCTTT.